Listed here is a single T cell receptor (beta chain). This sample was included in a study of blood T cells in healthy people across ages. Study as a whole: About one barcoded TCR beta cDNA was captured per two T cells.

Isolation yielded PBMCs, at least 6 million per sample, in every case. Total RNA extraction produced at least 6 micrograms (per sample) for the study. J lost 7 bases, V lost 0 bases, and 6 bases had no gene match. CDR1 is MNHEY, CDR2 SVGAGI, per germline. The CDR3 has 15 amino acids. A second about 7 to 12 cycle PCR used barcoded and J-beta primers. MiXCR, run by TCRdb on the 5' RACE reads, gives a single entry per CDR3 protein. Of some 730,000 distinct CDR3 sequences in the sample, around a fifth were seen once. This chain links TRBV6-5 with TRBJ2-1; 7 bases fit TRBD1. The TCR comes from a man in his sixties or seventies in good health. Material: blood. The CDR3 bases are TGTGCCAGCAGTTACTCGGGGACAGTGAGAAATGAGCAGTTCTTC. Its protein is CASSYSGTVRNEQFF.